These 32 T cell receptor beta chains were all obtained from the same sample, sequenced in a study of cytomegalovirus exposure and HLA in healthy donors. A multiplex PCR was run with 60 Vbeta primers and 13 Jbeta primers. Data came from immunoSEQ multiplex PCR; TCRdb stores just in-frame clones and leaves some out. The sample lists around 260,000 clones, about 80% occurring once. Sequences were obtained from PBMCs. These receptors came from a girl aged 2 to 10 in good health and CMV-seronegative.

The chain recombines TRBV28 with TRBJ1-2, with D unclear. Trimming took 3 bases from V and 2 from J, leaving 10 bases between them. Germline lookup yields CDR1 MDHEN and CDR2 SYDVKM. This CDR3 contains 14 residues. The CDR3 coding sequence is TGTGCCAGCAGTTTCACTGGTATAAACTATGGCTACACCTTC. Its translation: CASSFTGINYGYTF.

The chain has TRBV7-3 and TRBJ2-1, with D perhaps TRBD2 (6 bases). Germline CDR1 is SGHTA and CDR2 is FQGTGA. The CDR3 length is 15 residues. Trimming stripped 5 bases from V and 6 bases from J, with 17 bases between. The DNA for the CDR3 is TGTGCCAGCAGCGCTGGCGGGAAGAGGGGCAATGAGCAGTTCTTC. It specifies CASSAGGKRGNEQFF. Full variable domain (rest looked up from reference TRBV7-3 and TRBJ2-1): GAGVSQTPSNKVTEKGKYVELRCDPISGHTALYWYRQSLGQGPEFLIYFQGTGAADDSGLPNDRFFAVRPEGSVSTLKIQRTERGDSAVYLCASSAGGKRGNEQFFGPGTRLTVL.

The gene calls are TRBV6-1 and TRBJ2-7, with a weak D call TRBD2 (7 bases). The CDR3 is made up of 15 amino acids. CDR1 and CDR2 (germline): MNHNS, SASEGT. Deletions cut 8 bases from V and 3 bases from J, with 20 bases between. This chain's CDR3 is CASLARGGNRYEQYF. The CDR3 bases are TGTGCCAGCCTTGCGAGGGGGGGCAACCGCTACGAGCAGTACTTC.

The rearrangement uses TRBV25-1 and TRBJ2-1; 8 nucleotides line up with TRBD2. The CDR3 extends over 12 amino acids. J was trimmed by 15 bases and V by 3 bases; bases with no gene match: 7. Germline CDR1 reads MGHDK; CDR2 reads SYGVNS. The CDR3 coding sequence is TGTGCCAGCAGTGACGGGAGGGCCGGTCTGTTCTTC. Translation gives CASSDGRAGLFF.

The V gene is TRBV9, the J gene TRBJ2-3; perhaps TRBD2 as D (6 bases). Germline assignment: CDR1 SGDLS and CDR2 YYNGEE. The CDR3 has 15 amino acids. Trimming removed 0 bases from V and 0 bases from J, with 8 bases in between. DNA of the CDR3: TGTGCCAGCAGCGTAGCGGAGGGTAGCACAGATACGCAGTATTTT. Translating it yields CASSVAEGSTDTQYF.

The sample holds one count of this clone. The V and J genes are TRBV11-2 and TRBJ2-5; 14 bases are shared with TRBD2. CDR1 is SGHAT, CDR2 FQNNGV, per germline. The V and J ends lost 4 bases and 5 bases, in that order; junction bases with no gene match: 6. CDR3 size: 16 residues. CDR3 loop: CASSSTSGGARETQYF. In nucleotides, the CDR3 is TGTGCCAGCAGCTCGACTAGCGGGGGGGCCCGGGAGACCCAGTACTTC.

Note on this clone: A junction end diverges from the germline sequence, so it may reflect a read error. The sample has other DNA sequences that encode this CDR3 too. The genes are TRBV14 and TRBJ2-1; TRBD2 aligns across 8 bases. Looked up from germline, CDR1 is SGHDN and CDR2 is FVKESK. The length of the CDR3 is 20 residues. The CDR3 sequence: CASSRLPRLKREWSYNEQFF. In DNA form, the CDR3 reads TGTGCCAGCAGCCGGCTGCCCCGGCTAAAGCGGGAGTGGTCCTACAATGAACAGTTCTTC.

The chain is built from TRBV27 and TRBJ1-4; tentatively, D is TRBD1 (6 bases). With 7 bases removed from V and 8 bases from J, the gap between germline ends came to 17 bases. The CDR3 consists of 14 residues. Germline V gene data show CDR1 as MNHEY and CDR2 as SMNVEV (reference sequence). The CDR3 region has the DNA TGTGCCAGCAACCCTCGACAGGCGACGGAAAAACTGTTTTTT. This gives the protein CASNPRQATEKLFF. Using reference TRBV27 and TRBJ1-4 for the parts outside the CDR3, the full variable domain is EAQVTQNPRYLITVTGKKLTVTCSQNMNHEYMSWYRQDPGLGLRQIYYSMNVEVTDKGDVPEGYKVSRKEKRNFPLILESPSPNQTSLYFCASNPRQATEKLFFGSGTQLSVL.

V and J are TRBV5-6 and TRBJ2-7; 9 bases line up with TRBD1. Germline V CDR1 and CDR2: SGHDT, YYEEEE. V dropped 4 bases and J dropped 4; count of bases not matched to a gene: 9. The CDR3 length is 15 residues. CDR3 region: CASSISPGQGYEQYF. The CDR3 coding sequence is TGTGCCAGCAGCATCTCGCCGGGACAGGGATACGAGCAGTACTTC.

The CDR3 is CASSLDGMRERIGYTF. The CDR3 coding sequence is TGTGCCAGCAGCTTAGATGGTATGCGGGAAAGAATAGGCTACACCTTC. The chain uses TRBV7-8 and TRBJ1-2; no firm D call. This CDR3 region has 16 residues. Trimming removed 1 base from V and 8 bases from J, with 20 bases in between. Looked up from germline, CDR1 is SGHVS and CDR2 is FQNEAQ.

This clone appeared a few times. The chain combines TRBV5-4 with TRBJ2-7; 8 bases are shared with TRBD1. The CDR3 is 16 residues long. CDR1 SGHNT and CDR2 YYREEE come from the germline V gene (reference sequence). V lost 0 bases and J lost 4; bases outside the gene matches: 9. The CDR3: CASSLAADRGKYEQYF. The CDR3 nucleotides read TGTGCCAGCAGCTTGGCTGCTGACAGGGGAAAGTACGAGCAGTACTTC.

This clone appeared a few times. CDR3 loop: CASSYRGNQPQHF. The CDR3 nucleotides read TGTGCCAGCAGCTACAGGGGAAATCAGCCCCAGCATTTT. The chain uses TRBV7-8 and TRBJ1-5; TRBD1 matches at 7 bases. This CDR3 is built from 13 residues. V lost 4 bases, J lost 4 bases, and 1 base stayed unmatched. Germline V lookup: CDR1 SGHVS, CDR2 FQNEAQ. Supplemented by reference TRBV7-8 and TRBJ1-5, the full variable domain reads GAGVSQSPRYKVAKRGQDVALRCDPISGHVSLFWYQQALGQGPEFLTYFQNEAQLDKSGLPSDRFFAERPEGSVSTLKIQRTQQEDSAVYLCASSYRGNQPQHFGDGTRLSIL.

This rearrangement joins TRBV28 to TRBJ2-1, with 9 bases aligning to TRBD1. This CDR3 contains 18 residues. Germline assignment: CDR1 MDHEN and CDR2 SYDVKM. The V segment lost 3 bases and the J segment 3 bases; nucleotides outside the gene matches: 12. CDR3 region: CASSFGVGTGFNYNEQFF. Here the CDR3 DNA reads TGTGCCAGCAGTTTTGGAGTGGGGACAGGGTTCAACTACAATGAGCAGTTCTTC.

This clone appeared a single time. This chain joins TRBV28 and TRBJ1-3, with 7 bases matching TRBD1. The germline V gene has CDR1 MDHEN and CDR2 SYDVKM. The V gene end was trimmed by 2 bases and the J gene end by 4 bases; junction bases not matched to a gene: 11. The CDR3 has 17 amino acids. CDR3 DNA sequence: TGTGCCAGCAGTTTACCCTACAGGGGCGCAGGCGGAAACACCATATATTTT. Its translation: CASSLPYRGAGGNTIYF.

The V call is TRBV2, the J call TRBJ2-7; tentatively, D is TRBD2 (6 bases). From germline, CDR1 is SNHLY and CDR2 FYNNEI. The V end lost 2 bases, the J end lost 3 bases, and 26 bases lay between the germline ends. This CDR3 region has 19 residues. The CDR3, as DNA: TGTGCCAGCAGTGAATTAAGTTACGGCGGGACTCTGGAGATCTACGAGCAGTACTTC. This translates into CASSELSYGGTLEIYEQYF.

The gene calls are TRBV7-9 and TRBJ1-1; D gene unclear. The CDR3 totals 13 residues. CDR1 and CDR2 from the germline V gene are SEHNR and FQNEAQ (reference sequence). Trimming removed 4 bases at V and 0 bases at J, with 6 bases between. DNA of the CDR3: TGTGCCAGCAGCTCCGAGGTGAACACTGAAGCTTTCTTT. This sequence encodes CASSSEVNTEAFF.

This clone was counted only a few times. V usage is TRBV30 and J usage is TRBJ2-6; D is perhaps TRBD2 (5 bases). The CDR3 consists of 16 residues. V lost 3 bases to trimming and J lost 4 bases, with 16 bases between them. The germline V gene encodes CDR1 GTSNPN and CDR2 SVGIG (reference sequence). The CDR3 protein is CAWSKIEGTGANVLTF. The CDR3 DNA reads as TGTGCCTGGAGCAAAATCGAGGGAACCGGGGCCAACGTCCTGACTTTC. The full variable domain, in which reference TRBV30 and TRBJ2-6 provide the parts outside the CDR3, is SQTIHQWPATLVQPVGSPLSLECTVEGTSNPNLYWYRQAAGRGLQLLFYSVGIGQISSEVPQNLSASRPQDRQFILSSKKLLLSDSGFYLCAWSKIEGTGANVLTFGAGSRLTVL.

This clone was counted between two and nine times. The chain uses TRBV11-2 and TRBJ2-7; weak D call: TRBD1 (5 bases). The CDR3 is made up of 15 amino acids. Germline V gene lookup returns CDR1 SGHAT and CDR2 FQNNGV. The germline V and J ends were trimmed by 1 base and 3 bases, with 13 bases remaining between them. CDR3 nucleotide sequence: TGTGCCAGCAGCTTAGGCACGGCAGGGTTCTACGAGCAGTACTTC. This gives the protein CASSLGTAGFYEQYF.

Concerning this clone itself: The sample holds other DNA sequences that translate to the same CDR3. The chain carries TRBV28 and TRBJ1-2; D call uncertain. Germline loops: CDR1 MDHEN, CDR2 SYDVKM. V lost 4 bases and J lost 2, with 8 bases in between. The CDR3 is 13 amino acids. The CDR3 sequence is CASSSGTNYGYTF. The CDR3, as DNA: TGTGCCAGCAGTTCAGGAACCAACTATGGCTACACCTTC.

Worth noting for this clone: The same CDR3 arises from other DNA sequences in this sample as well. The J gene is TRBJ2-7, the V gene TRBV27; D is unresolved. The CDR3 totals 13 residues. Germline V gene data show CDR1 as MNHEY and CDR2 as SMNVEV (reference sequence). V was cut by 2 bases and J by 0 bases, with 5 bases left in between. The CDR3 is CASSLTSSYEQYF. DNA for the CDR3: TGTGCCAGCAGTTTAACATCCTCCTACGAGCAGTACTTC.

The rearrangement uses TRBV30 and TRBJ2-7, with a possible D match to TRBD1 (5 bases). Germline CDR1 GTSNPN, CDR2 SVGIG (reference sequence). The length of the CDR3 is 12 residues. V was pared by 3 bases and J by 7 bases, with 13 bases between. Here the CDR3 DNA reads TGTGCCTGGAGCCCAGGGTCCCGGGAGCAGTACTTC. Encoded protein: CAWSPGSREQYF.

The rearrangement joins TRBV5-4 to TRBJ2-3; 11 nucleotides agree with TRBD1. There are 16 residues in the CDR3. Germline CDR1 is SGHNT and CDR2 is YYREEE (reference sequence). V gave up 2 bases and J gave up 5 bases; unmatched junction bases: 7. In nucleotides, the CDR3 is TGTGCCAGCAGCTTTTGGGGGACAGGGGGTCGAGATACGCAGTATTTT. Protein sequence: CASSFWGTGGRDTQYF. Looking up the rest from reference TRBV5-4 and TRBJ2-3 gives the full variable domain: ETGVTQSPTHLIKTRGQQVTLRCSSQSGHNTVSWYQQALGQGPQFIFQYYREEENGRGNFPPRFSGLQFPNYSSELNVNALELDDSALYLCASSFWGTGGRDTQYFGPGTRLTVL.

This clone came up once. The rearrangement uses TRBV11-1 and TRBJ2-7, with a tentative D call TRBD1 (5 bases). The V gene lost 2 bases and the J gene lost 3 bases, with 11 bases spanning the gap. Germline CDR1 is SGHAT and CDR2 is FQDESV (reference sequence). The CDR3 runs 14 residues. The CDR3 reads CASSLSPGLYEQYF. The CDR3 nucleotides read TGTGCCAGCAGCTTAAGTCCAGGGCTCTACGAGCAGTACTTC.

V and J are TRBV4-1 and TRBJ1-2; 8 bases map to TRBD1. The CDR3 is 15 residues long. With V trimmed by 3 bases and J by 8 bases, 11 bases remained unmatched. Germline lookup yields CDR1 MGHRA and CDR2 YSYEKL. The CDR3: CASSHMDRAELGYTF. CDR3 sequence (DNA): TGCGCCAGCAGCCATATGGACAGGGCTGAGTTGGGCTACACCTTC.

As DNA, the CDR3 is TGTGCCAGCAGTGTATCCGGGACAGGGGTTAAAGTACCCCTCCACTTT. Its protein product is CASSVSGTGVKVPLHF. The chain carries TRBV6-4 and TRBJ1-6, with 10 bases matching TRBD1. The V and J ends lost 4 bases and 12 bases, in that order; junction bases with no gene match: 12. CDR1 and CDR2 (germline): MRHNA, SNTAGT. This CDR3 has 16 amino acids.

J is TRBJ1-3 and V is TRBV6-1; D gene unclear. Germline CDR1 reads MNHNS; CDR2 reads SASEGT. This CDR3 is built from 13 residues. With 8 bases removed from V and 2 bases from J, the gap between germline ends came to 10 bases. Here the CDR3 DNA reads TGTGCCAGCGCTGGGCAGCCTGGAAACACCATATATTTT. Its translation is CASAGQPGNTIYF.

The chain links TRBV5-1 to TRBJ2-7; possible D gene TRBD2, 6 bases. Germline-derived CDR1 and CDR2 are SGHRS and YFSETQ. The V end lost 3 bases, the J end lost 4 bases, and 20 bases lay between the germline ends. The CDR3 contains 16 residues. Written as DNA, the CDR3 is TGCGCCAGCAGCTCGGGAGTGAGGGGCTCCCATTACGAGCAGTACTTC. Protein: CASSSGVRGSHYEQYF.

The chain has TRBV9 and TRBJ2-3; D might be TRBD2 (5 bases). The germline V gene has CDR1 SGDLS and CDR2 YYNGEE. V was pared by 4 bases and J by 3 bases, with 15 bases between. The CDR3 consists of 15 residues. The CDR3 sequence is CASSTYGVWTDTQYF. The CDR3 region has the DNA TGTGCCAGCAGCACATACGGGGTGTGGACAGATACGCAGTATTTT.

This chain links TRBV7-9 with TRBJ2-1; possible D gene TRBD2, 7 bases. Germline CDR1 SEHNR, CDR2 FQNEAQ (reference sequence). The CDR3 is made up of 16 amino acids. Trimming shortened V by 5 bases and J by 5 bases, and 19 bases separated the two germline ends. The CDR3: CASSGGTSSGNNEQFF. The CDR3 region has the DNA TGTGCCAGCAGCGGGGGCACGTCTAGCGGAAACAATGAGCAGTTCTTC.

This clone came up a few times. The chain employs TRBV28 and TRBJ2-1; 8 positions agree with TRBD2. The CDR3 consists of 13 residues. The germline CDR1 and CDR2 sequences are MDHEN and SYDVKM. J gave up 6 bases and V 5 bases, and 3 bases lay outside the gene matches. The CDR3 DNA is TGTGCCAGCAGTCTAGCGGGTTCCAATGAGCAGTTCTTC. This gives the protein CASSLAGSNEQFF. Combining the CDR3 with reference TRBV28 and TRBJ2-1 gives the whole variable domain DVKVTQSSRYLVKRTGEKVFLECVQDMDHENMFWYRQDPGLGLRLIYFSYDVKMKEKGDIPEGYSVSREKKERFSLILESASTNQTSMYLCASSLAGSNEQFFGPGTRLTVL.

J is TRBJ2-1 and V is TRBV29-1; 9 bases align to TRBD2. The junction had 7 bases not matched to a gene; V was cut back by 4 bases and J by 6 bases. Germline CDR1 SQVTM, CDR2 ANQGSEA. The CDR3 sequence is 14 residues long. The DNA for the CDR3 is TGCAGCGTTGTCAGACTAGCGGCCCCCAATGAGCAGTTCTTC. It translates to CSVVRLAAPNEQFF.

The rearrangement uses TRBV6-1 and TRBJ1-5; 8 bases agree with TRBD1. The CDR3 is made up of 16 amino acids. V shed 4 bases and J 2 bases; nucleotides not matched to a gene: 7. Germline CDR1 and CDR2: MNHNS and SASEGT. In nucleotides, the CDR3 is TGTGCCAGCAGTGGGGGGAACAGGGGGGGCAATCAGCCCCAGCATTTT. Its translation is CASSGGNRGGNQPQHF.